The sequence of this T cell receptor beta chain was determined in a study of blood T cells in healthy people across ages. Overall study results and limits: Estimates based on one million T cells were treated as lower bounds. Unknown CMV status may confound age-related changes in expanded clones. Significant beta diversity loss was already apparent by age about 42, declining roughly linearly.

Trimming at V came to 0 bases and at J to 4 bases, leaving 6 bases not matched to a gene. The CDR3 covers 16 residues. Germline assignment: CDR1 LGHNA and CDR2 YNFKEQ. PCR was performed a second time for roughly 7 to 11 cycles using a sample-barcoded 5' primer and a J-beta primer mix. TCRdb redid the calling of the 5' RACE reads with MiXCR, one entry per CDR3 protein. The sample includes under 1,100,000 distinct CDR3 sequences, 20% to 25% of them seen just once. On this clonotype itself: Its target is not known.

In addition, the sample was reused for a study of T cells of mothers and their children. As reported in that work: Overlap in related mother-child pairs always slightly exceeded unrelated pairs, never significantly.

The sequence was obtained from a girl aged 2 to 10 in good health. The chain employs TRBV4-2 and TRBJ1-2; 9 bases align to TRBD1. Sequenced material: blood. For the CDR3, the DNA is TGTGCCAGCAGCCAAGAGGGGGGACAGGGCGTCTATGGCTACACCTTC. Translation: CASSQEGGQGVYGYTF.